The sequence of this T cell receptor beta chain was determined in a study of blood T cell repertoires in COVID-19. Study in general: PBMCs, B-cell-depleted T cells, or T cells provided the cDNA or gDNA that made up the material.

The V end lost 1 base, the J end lost 1 base, and 7 bases lay between the germline ends. This CDR3 region has 15 residues. Germline-derived CDR1 and CDR2 are LGHDT and YNNKEL (reference sequence). In the original analysis: Researchers report that nucleated cell counts were estimated from reference gene primer amplification. Sequencing was performed with immunoSEQ multiplex PCR; in TCRdb, only in-frame clones are kept and a portion is missing. The DNA was the basis for D and trimming; V, J and clone size are from that table. The sample carries some 140,000 clones, around 80% recorded once. The rearrangement uses TRBV3-1 (or the pseudogene TRBV3-2) and TRBJ2-2, with a tentative D call TRBD1 (6 bases). This TCR derives from a man in his fifties or sixties with acute or convalescent COVID-19. Sequencing was performed on peripheral blood. The CDR3 reads CASSQATGNTGELFF. The DNA of the CDR3 is TGTGCCAGCAGCCAAGCGACAGGGAACACCGGGGAGCTGTTTTTT.